The 8 T cell receptor beta chains below were found in one sample sequenced in a study of beta chain features in type 1 diabetes (dated by TCRdb to 2016 to 2018). Library preparation used the immunoSEQ multiplex PCR assay. The entire isolated RNA was reverse transcribed using the High Capacity cDNA Reverse Transcription Kit, and thus expressed TCRB transcripts were sequenced. TCRdb retrieved this table from immuneACCESS and kept in-frame rearrangements only. Not all clones are present; in checked studies, unresolved V genes account for under half, and no reason is known for the remainder. The sample includes some 250,000 clones, with 25% to 30% observed a single time. Approximately 4% of the sample is in the top ten clones. The material sequenced was central memory CD4+ T cells from blood. The receptors derive from a man aged 25 to 45 in good health.

The rearrangement links TRBV4-3 to TRBJ2-5; TRBD1 matches at 8 bases. The germline V gene has CDR1 LGHNA and CDR2 YSLEER. The CDR3 totals 14 residues. The junction had 3 bases not matched to a gene; V was cut back by 4 bases and J by 2 bases. The CDR3 DNA is TGCGCCAGCAGCCGTGACAGGGGACAAGAGACCCAGTACTTC. It codes for CASSRDRGQETQYF.

This clone came up a few times. V and J are TRBV29-1 and TRBJ2-7; D is possibly TRBD2 (6 bases). Germline CDR1 reads SQVTM; CDR2 reads ANQGSEA. The CDR3 totals 14 residues. Trimming took 1 base from V and 6 from J, leaving 16 bases between them. The CDR3: CSVEGATLGGEQYF. CDR3 in DNA: TGCAGCGTTGAAGGGGCGACTCTGGGAGGCGAGCAGTACTTC.

This sequence joins TRBV6-1 and TRBJ1-2, with TRBD1 identical over 9 bases. V lost 6 bases, J lost 8 bases, and 10 bases stayed unmatched. Germline CDR1 MNHNS, CDR2 SASEGT. The CDR3 covers 14 residues. The CDR3 bases are TGTGCCAGCAGCCCGGGACAGGGCACATCGGGCTACACCTTC. It translates to CASSPGQGTSGYTF.

This clone was counted ten times or more. This chain uses TRBV29-1 with TRBJ2-3; 8 bases agree with TRBD2. With 2 bases clipped from V and 8 bases from J, the junction kept 15 bases outside the gene matches. This CDR3 contains 16 residues. The germline V gene encodes CDR1 SQVTM and CDR2 ANQGSEA. CDR3 nucleotides: TGCAGCGTTGAACAGCCGGGACTAGACTTCCTTGGTACGCAGTATTTT. Protein sequence: CSVEQPGLDFLGTQYF.

The CDR3 here is CASSLLESGSKGEQFF. DNA for the CDR3: TGTGCCAGCTCACTCCTAGAAAGCGGGAGTAAGGGTGAGCAGTTCTTC. This chain uses TRBV18 with TRBJ2-1; 8 bases are a match to TRBD2. V was pared by 4 bases and J by 9 bases, with 14 bases of the junction left unmatched. The CDR3 runs to 16 residues. CDR1 is KGHSH, CDR2 LQKENI, per germline. Together with reference TRBV18 and TRBJ2-1, the CDR3 gives the full variable domain: NAGVMQNPRHLVRRRGQEARLRCSPMKGHSHVYWYRQLPEEGLKFMVYLQKENIIDESGMPKERFSAEFPKEGPSILRIQQVVRGDSAAYFCASSLLESGSKGEQFFGPGTRLTVL.

This clone was counted only a few times. V is TRBV7-2 and J is TRBJ2-2, with D uncertain. The germline CDR1 and CDR2 sequences are SGHTA and FQGNSA. The V end was cut by 0 bases, the J end by 6 bases, with 11 bases between. The CDR3 totals 15 residues. The CDR3 protein is CASSLALTVAGELFF. For the CDR3, the DNA is TGTGCCAGCAGCTTAGCCCTGACGGTGGCCGGGGAGCTGTTTTTT.

This clone was recorded a few times. The rearrangement links TRBV7-2 to TRBJ2-1; D not resolved. V was pared by 1 base and J by 8 bases, with 6 bases between. From germline, CDR1 is SGHTA and CDR2 FQGNSA. The CDR3 length is 12 residues. CDR3 amino acids: CASSLVEYEQFF. The CDR3 DNA follows: TGTGCCAGCAGCTTAGTAGAATATGAGCAGTTCTTC.

V is TRBV5-1 and J is TRBJ2-7; TRBD1 is a possible D gene (7 bases). CDR1 is SGHRS, CDR2 YFSETQ, per germline. V gave up 3 bases and J gave up 7 bases, with 14 bases separating them. The length of the CDR3 is 13 residues. CDR3 in amino acids: CASSSTGAGEQYF. The CDR3 DNA is TGCGCCAGCAGCTCCACAGGGGCGGGGGAGCAGTACTTC.